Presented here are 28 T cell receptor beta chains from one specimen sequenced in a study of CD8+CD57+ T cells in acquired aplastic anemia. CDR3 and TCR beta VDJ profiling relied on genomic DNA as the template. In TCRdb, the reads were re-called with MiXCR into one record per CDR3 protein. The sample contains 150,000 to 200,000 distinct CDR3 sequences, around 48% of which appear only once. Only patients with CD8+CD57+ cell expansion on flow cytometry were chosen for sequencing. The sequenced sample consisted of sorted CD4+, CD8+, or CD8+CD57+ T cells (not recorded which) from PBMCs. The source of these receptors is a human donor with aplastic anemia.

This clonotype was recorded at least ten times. The CDR3 here is CASSRGGLIDTQYF. The CDR3 DNA reads TGTGCCAGCAGCCGAGGGGGCCTGATCGATACGCAGTATTTT. The chain carries TRBV7-3 and TRBJ2-3, with 7 bases aligning to TRBD1. The CDR3 length is 14 residues. Trimming took 5 bases from V and 6 from J; bases not matched to a gene: 8. Germline CDR1 SGHTA, CDR2 FQGTGA.

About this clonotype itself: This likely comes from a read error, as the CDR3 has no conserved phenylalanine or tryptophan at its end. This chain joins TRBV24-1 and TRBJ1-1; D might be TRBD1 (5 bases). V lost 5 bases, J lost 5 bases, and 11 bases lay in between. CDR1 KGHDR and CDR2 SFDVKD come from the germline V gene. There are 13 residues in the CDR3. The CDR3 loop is CATSVHWGTEAFS. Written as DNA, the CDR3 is TGTGCCACCAGTGTCCACTGGGGGACTGAAGCTTTCTCT.

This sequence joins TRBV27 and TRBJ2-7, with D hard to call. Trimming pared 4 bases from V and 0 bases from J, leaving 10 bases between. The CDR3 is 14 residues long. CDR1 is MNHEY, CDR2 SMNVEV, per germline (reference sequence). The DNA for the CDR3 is TGTGCCAGCAGTTCCCCTGTGTACTCCTACGAGCAGTACTTC. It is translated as CASSSPVYSYEQYF.

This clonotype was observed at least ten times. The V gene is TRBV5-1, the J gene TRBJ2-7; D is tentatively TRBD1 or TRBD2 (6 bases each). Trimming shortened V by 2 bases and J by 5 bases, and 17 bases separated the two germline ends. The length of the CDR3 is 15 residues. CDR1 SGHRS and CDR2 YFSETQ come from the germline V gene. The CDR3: CASSFLPGGNDEQYF. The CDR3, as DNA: TGCGCCAGCAGCTTTTTGCCCGGGGGCAATGACGAGCAGTACTTC.

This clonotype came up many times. CDR3 region: CASTGQRTDTQYF. The CDR3 bases are TGTGCCAGCACGGGACAGCGCACAGATACGCAGTATTTT. The V and J genes are TRBV5-4 and TRBJ2-3; 7 nucleotides match TRBD1. V was pared by 6 bases and J by 1 base, with 2 bases of the junction left unmatched. This CDR3 is 13 amino acids long. Per the germline V gene, CDR1 is SGHNT and CDR2 is YYREEE (reference sequence). Looking up the rest from reference TRBV5-4 and TRBJ2-3 gives the full variable domain: ETGVTQSPTHLIKTRGQQVTLRCSSQSGHNTVSWYQQALGQGPQFIFQYYREEENGRGNFPPRFSGLQFPNYSSELNVNALELDDSALYLCASTGQRTDTQYFGPGTRLTVL.

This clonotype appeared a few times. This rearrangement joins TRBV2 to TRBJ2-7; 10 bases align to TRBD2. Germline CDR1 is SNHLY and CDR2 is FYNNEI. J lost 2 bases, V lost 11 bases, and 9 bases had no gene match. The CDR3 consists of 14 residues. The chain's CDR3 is CAGRGLATTYEQYF. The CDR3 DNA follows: TGTGCCGGGAGGGGACTAGCGACAACCTACGAGCAGTACTTC.

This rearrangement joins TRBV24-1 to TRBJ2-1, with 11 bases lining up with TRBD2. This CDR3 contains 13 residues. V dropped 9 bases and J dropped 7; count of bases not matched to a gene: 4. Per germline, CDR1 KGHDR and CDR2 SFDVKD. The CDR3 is CATVAGGENEQFF. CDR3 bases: TGTGCCACCGTAGCGGGAGGGGAGAATGAGCAGTTCTTC.

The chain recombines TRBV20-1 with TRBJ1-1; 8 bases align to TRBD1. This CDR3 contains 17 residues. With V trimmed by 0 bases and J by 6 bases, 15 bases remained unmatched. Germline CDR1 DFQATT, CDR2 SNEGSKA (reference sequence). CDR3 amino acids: CSARDTGLTGGNPEAFF. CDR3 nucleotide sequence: TGCAGTGCTAGAGATACCGGCCTTACAGGGGGTAACCCTGAAGCTTTCTTT.

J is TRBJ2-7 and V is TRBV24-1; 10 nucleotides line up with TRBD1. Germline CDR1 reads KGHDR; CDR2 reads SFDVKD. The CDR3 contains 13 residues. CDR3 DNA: TGTGCTGGCCCAGGACAGGGGGACTACGAGCAGTACTTC. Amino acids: CAGPGQGDYEQYF.

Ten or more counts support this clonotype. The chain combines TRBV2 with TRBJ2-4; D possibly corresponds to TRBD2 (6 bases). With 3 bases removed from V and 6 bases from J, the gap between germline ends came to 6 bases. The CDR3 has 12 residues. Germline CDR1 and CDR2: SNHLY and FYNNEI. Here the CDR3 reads CASSEEGNIQYF. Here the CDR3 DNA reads TGTGCCAGCAGTGAGGAGGGAAACATTCAGTACTTC. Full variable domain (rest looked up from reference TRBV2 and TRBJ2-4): EPEVTQTPSHQVTQMGQEVILRCVPISNHLYFYWYRQILGQKVEFLVSFYNNEISEKSEIFDDQFSVERPDGSNFTLKIRSTKLEDSAMYFCASSEEGNIQYFGAGTRLSVL.

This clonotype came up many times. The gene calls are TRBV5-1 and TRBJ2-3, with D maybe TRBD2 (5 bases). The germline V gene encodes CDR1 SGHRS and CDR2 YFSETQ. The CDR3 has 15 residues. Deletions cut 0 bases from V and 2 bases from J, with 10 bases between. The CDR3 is CASSLEKRYTDTQYF. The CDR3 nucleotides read TGCGCCAGCAGCTTGGAAAAGCGGTACACAGATACGCAGTATTTT.

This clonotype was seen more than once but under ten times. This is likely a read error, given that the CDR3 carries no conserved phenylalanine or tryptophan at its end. The CDR3 here is CASSESVSGGSYEQYL. CDR3 nucleotide sequence: TGTGCCAGCAGCGAATCAGTTAGCGGGGGGTCCTACGAGCAGTACCTC. The V gene is TRBV11-1, the J gene TRBJ2-7; 10 bases line up with TRBD2. Germline V gene sequence: CDR1 SGHAT, CDR2 FQDESV (reference sequence). This CDR3 region has 16 residues. Unmatched junction bases numbered 8, after V lost 5 bases and J lost 1 base.

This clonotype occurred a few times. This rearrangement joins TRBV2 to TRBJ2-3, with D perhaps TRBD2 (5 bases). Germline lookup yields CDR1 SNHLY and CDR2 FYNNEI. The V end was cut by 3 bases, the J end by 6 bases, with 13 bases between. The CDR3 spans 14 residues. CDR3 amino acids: CASSDLARGDTQYF. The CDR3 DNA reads TGTGCCAGCAGTGATCTTGCGAGAGGGGATACGCAGTATTTT.

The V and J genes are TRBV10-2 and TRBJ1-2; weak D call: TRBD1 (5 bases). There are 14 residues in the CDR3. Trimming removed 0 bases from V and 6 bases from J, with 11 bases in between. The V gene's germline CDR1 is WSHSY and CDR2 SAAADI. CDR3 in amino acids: CASSESRGKDGYTF. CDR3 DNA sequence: TGCGCCAGCAGTGAGTCAAGGGGAAAGGATGGCTACACCTTC.

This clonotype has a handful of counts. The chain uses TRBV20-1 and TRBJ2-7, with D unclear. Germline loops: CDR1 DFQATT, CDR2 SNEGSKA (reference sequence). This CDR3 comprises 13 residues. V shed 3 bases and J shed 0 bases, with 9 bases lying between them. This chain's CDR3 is CSARQTSSYEQYF. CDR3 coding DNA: TGCAGTGCTAGGCAGACCAGCTCCTACGAGCAGTACTTC.

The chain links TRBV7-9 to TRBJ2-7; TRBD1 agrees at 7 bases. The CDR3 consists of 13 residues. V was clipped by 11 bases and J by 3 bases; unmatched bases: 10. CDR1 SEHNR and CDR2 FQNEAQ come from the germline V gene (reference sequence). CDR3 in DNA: TGTGCCGTCTCCGGGACAGACCTCTACGAGCAGTACTTC. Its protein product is CAVSGTDLYEQYF. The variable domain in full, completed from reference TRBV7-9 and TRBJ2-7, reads DTGVSQNPRHKITKRGQNVTFRCDPISEHNRLYWYRQTLGQGPEFLTYFQNEAQLEKSRLLSDRFSAERPKGSFSTLEIQRTEQGDSAMYLCAVSGTDLYEQYFGPGTRLTVT.

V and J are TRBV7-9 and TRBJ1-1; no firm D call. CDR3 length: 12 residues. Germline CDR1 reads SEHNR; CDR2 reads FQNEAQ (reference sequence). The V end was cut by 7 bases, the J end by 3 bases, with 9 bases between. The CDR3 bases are TGTGCCAGCAAAGGCGGGGACACTGAAGCTTTCTTT. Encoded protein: CASKGGDTEAFF. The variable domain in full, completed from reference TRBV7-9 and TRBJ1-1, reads DTGVSQNPRHKITKRGQNVTFRCDPISEHNRLYWYRQTLGQGPEFLTYFQNEAQLEKSRLLSDRFSAERPKGSFSTLEIQRTEQGDSAMYLCASKGGDTEAFFGQGTRLTVV.

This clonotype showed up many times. The chain's CDR3 is CASSRDREGTQYF. CDR3 coding DNA: TGTGCCAGCAGCCGGGACAGGGAAGGGACCCAGTACTTC. The gene calls are TRBV2 and TRBJ2-5; 9 bases align to TRBD1. Germline CDR1 reads SNHLY; CDR2 reads FYNNEI. CDR3 length: 13 amino acids. The V and J ends lost 6 bases and 7 bases, in that order; junction bases with no gene match: 6.

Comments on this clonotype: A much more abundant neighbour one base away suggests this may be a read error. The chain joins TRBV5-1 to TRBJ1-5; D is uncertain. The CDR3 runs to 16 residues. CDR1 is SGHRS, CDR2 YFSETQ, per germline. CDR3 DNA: TGCGCCAGCAGCCGCCCCCGGGGTTTCAGCAATCAGCCCCGGCATTTT. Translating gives CASSRPRGFSNQPRHF.

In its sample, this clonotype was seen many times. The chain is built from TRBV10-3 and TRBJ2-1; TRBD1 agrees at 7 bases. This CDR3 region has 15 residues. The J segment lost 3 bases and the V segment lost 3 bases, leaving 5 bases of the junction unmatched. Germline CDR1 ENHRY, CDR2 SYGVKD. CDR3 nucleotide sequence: TGTGCCATCAGTGAAATGGGGACAGTCTACAATGAGCAGTTCTTC. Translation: CAISEMGTVYNEQFF.

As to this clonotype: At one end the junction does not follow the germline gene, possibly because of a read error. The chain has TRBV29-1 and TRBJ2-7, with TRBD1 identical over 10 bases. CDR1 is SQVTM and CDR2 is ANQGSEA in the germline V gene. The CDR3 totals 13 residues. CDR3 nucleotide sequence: TGCAGCGGACAGGGGGCGTCTTCCCACGAGCCGTACTTC. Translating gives CSGQGASSHEPYF.

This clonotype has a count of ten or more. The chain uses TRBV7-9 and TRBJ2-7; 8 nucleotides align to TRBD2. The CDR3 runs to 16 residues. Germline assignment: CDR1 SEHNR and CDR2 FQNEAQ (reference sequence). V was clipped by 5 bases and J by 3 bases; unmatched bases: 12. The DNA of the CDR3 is TGTGCCAGCAGCCGGGGAAGGACTAGCAGTCACTACGAGCAGTACTTC. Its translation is CASSRGRTSSHYEQYF.

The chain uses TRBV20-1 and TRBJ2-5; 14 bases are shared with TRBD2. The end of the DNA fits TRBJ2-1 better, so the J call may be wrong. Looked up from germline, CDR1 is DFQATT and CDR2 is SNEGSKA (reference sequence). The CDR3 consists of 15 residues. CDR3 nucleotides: TGCAGTGCTCAAGGGACTAGCGGGAGCGTCAATGAGCAGTTCTTC. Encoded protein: CSAQGTSGSVNEQFF.

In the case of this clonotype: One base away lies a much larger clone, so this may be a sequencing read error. CDR3 coding DNA: TGTGCCAGTAGTCTGGGTCGACAACTCGTAACTAATGAAAAACTGTTTTTT. Encoded protein: CASSLGRQLVTNEKLFF. The chain recombines TRBV19 with TRBJ1-4; D is ambiguous. V lost 5 bases and J 1 base, leaving 17 bases between the germline ends. The CDR3 is 17 amino acids. Per the germline V gene, CDR1 is LNHDA and CDR2 is SQIVND (reference sequence).

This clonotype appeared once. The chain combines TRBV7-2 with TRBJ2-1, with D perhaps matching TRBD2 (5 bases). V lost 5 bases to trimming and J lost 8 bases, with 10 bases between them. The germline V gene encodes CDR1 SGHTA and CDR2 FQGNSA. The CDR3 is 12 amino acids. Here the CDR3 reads CASSPRTYEQFF. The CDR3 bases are TGTGCCAGCAGCCCACGGACTTATGAGCAGTTCTTC.

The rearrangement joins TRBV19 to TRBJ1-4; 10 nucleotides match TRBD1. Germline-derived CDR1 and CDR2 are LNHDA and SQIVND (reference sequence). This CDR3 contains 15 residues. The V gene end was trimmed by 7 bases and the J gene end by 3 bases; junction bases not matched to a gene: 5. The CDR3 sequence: CASTGTGVPNEKLFF. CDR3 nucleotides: TGTGCCAGTACAGGGACAGGGGTCCCTAATGAAAAACTGTTTTTT.

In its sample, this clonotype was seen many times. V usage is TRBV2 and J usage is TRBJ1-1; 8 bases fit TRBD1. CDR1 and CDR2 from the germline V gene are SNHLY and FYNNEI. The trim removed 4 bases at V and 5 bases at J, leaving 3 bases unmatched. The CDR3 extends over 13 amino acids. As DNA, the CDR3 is TGTGCCAGCAGTGGACAGGGGCAGACTGAAGCTTTCTTT. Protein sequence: CASSGQGQTEAFF.

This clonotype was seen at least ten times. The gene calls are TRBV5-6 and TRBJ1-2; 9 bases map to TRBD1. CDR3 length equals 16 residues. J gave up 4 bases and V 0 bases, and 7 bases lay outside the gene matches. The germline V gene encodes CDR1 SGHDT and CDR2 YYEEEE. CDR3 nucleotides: TGTGCCAGCAGCTTGGTTCCGGGACAGGGCCGCTATGGCTACACCTTC. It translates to CASSLVPGQGRYGYTF.